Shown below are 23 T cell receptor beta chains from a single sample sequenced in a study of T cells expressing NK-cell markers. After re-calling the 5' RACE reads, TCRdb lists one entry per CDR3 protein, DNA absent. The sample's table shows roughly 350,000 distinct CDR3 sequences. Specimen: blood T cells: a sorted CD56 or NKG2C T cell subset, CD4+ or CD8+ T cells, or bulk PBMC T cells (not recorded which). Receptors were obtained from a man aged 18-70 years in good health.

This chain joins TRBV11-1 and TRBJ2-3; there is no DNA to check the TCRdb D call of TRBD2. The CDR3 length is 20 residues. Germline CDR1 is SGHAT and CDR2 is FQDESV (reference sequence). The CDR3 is CASSQAGLAGGTHLTDTQYF.

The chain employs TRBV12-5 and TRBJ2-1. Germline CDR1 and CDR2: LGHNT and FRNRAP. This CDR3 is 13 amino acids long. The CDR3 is CASGLVGLNEQFF.

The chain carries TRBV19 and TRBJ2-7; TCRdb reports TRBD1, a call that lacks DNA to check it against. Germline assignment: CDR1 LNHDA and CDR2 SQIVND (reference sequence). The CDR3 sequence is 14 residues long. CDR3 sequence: CASRRTVGGYEQYF.

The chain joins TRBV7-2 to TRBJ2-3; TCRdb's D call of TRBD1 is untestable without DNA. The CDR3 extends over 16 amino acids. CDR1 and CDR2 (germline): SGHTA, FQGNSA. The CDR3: CASSLFPRGSTDTQYF.

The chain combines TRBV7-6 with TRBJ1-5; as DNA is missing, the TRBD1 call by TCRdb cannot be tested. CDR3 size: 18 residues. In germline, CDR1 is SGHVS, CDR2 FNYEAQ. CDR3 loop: CASSLGAGNPFSNQPQHF.

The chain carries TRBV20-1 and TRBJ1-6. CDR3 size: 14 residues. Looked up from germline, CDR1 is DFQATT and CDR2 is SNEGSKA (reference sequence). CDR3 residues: CSATGTRLGSPLHF.

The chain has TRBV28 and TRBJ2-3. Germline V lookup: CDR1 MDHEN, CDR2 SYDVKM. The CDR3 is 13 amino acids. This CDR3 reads CASSSWGPDTQYF.

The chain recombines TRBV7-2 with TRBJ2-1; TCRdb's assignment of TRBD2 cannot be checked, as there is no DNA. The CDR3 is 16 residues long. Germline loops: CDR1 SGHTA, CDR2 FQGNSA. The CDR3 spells CASSIKLAGIYNEQFF. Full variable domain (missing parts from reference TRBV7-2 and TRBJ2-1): GAGVSQSPSNKVTEKGKDVELRCDPISGHTALYWYRQSLGQGLEFLIYFQGNSAPDKSGLPSDRFSAERTGGSVSTLTIQRTQQEDSAVYLCASSIKLAGIYNEQFFGPGTRLTVL.

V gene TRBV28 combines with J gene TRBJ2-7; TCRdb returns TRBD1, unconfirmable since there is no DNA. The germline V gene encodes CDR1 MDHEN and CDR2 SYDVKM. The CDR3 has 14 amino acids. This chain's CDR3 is CASSLFRGAGEQYF.

CDR3 in amino acids: CASSLAGWGTDTQYF. This chain connects TRBV5-6 to TRBJ2-3. Germline V gene sequence: CDR1 SGHDT, CDR2 YYEEEE. The length of the CDR3 is 15 residues.

CDR3 residues: CASSLSIKGRSDEQYF. The chain is built from TRBV7-9 and TRBJ2-7. From germline, CDR1 is SEHNR and CDR2 FQNEAQ (reference sequence). The CDR3 sequence is 16 residues long.

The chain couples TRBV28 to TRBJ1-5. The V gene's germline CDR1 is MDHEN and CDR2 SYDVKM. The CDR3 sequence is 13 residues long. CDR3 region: CASKITVNQPQHF.

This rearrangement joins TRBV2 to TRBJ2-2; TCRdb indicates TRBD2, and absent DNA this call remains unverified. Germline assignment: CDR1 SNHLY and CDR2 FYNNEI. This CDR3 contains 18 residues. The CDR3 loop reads CASSEGLAGAANTGELFF.

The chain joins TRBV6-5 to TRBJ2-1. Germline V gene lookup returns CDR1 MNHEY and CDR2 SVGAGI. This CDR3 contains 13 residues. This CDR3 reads CASSYYVSYEQFF.

CDR3 sequence reads: CSVDPGGRIGETQYF. This rearrangement joins TRBV20-1 to TRBJ2-5; there is no DNA to check the TCRdb D call of TRBD1. CDR1 and CDR2 from the germline V gene are DFQATT and SNEGSKA (reference sequence). This CDR3 region has 15 residues.

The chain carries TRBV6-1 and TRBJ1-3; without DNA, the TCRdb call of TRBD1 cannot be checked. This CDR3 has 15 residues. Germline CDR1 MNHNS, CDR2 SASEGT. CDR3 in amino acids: CASGQFPSSGNTIYF.

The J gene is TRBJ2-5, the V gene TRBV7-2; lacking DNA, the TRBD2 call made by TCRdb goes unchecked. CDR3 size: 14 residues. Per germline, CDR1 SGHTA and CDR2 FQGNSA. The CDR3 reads CASSLDGGLGSQYF.

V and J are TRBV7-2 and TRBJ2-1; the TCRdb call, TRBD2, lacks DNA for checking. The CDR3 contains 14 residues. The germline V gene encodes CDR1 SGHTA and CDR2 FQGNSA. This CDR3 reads CASSFSGGPGEQFF.

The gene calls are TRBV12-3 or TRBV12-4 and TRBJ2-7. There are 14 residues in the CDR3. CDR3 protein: CASSFETSLYEQYF.

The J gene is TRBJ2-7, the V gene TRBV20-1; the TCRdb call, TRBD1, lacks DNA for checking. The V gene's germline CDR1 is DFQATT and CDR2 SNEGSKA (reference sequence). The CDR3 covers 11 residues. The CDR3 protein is CSGTLVDEQYF.

This CDR3 is CATKGGGPNEQFF. The chain employs TRBV24-1 and TRBJ2-1; the TRBD1 assignment by TCRdb is unverifiable without DNA. Looked up from germline, CDR1 is KGHDR and CDR2 is SFDVKD. The CDR3 runs 13 residues.

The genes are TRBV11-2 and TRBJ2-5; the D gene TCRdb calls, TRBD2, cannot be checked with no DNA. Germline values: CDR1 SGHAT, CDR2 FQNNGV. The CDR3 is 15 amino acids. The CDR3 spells CASTRVAGAGETQYF.

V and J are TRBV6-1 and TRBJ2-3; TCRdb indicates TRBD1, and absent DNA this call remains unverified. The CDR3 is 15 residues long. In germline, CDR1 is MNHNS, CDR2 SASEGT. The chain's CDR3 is CASRRDGARTDTQYF.